Presented here are 22 T cell receptor beta chains from one specimen sequenced in a study of tumor-infiltrating lymphocytes in glioblastoma multiforme (dated by TCRdb to 2017 to 2019). TCRdb names Illumina HiSeq 2500 as the instrument used. TCRB libraries were built from RNA via three nested multiplex PCR rounds using a modified ARM-PCR protocol with multiple V-beta primers and a C-beta primer. The public reads were reanalyzed by TCRdb: fastp trimming at Q25, MiXCR alignment, in-frame beta chains only. Each entry is one CDR3 protein sequence, shown with its most common DNA and genes. This sample holds 10,000 to 15,000 distinct CDR3 sequences; roughly 64% were observed only once. The ten largest account for approximately 32% of the sample. The sequenced sample consisted of brain tumor tissue. The receptor source for this set is a male donor with glioblastoma.

About this clonotype itself: A read error may account for a junction end that differs from germline. The chain employs TRBV5-6 and TRBJ2-5, with 7 bases lining up with TRBD2. In germline, CDR1 is SGHDT, CDR2 YYEEEE. This CDR3 is 13 amino acids long. In DNA, the CDR3 is TGTGCCAGCAGTTGGGCGGGGGTGGAGATCCAGTACTTC. It translates to CASSWAGVEIQYF.

The chain recombines TRBV6-5 with TRBJ2-1; D remains ambiguous. Trimming stripped 6 bases from V and 0 bases from J, with 9 bases between. The germline V gene encodes CDR1 MNHEY and CDR2 SVGAGI. This CDR3 contains 14 residues. The CDR3 DNA sequence: TGTGCCAGCAGCTCACGGATCTCCTACAATGAGCAGTTCTTC. Translating gives CASSSRISYNEQFF.

The chain combines TRBV10-3 with TRBJ2-7; a weak D match, TRBD1 (6 bases). Germline values: CDR1 ENHRY, CDR2 SYGVKD. The CDR3 runs to 11 residues. Trimming pared 11 bases from V and 10 bases from J, leaving 18 bases between. DNA for the CDR3: TGTGCCCTCGGGACATGGTGGGAACAGTACTTC. This gives the protein CALGTWWEQYF.

Turning to this clonotype: Compared with germline, one end of the junction differs, possibly owing to a read error. The chain joins TRBV12-3 or TRBV12-4 to TRBJ2-3; D is ambiguous. This CDR3 comprises 13 residues. CDR3 loop: CASSFTSTYTQYF. In nucleotides, the CDR3 is TGTGCCAGCAGTTTTACCAGCACATATACACAGTATTTT.

By proportion, this clonotype is medium-sized. V and J are TRBV4-1 and TRBJ1-3; D not resolved. Per the germline V gene, CDR1 is MGHRA and CDR2 is YSYEKL. The CDR3 consists of 16 residues. V was trimmed by 1 base and J by 0 bases, leaving 10 bases between them. The CDR3 loop is CASSQVLKVSGNTIYF. The CDR3 DNA reads as TGCGCCAGCAGCCAAGTCCTAAAGGTCTCTGGAAACACCATATATTTT.

About this clonotype itself: With a much larger clone just one base away, this may be a read error. The chain has TRBV27 and TRBJ2-2; no firm D call. Germline-derived CDR1 and CDR2 are MNHEY and SMNVEV (reference sequence). The CDR3 is made up of 15 amino acids. V shed 3 bases and J shed 2 bases, with 10 bases lying between them. The CDR3 spells CASSLRWTNTGELFF. The CDR3 nucleotides read TGTGCCAGCAGTTTGAGGTGGACCAACACCGGGGAGCTGTTTTTT.

This clonotype was seen ten or more times. The chain is built from TRBV7-9 and TRBJ2-7; D may correspond to TRBD1 or TRBD2 (5 bases each). The length of the CDR3 is 14 residues. Germline V gene lookup returns CDR1 SEHNR and CDR2 FQNEAQ (reference sequence). V shed 5 bases and J shed 5 bases, with 16 bases lying between them. In DNA form, the CDR3 reads TGTGCCAGCAGCGCCTACGGGGCGATCGACGAGCAGTACTTC. This sequence encodes CASSAYGAIDEQYF.

V usage is TRBV4-3 and J usage is TRBJ2-3, with 7 bases matching TRBD1. The germline gives CDR1 LGHNA, CDR2 YSLEER. V shed 0 bases, J shed 8 bases, and the junction held 2 bases outside the gene matches. The CDR3 is made up of 13 amino acids. CDR3 coding DNA: TGCGCCAGCAGCCAAGAAGAGGGGGCTACGCAGTATTTT. Translated: CASSQEEGATQYF.

Of note for this clonotype: This could be a read error, since a much larger clone is one nucleotide away. For the CDR3, the DNA is TGTGCCAGCATGTCGGGACTAGCGGGAGCACAAGAGGCCCAGTACTTC. This translates into CASMSGLAGAQEAQYF. V is TRBV28 and J is TRBJ2-5; 14 nucleotides align to TRBD2. CDR3 length: 16 residues. Germline V gene lookup returns CDR1 MDHEN and CDR2 SYDVKM.

A word on this clonotype: At one of its ends the junction is not consistent with the germline gene, which may arise from a read error. The rearrangement joins TRBV10-3 to TRBJ1-1; D not resolved. In germline, CDR1 is ENHRY, CDR2 SYGVKD. The CDR3 totals 18 residues. CDR3 loop: CVISAKVQSFDLNTEAFF. The CDR3 DNA reads as TGTGTCATCAGTGCTAAAGTACAGTCATTCGATCTGAACACTGAAGCATTTTTT.

The chain recombines TRBV20-1 with TRBJ2-5, with 7 nucleotides matching TRBD1. Germline CDR1 and CDR2: DFQATT and SNEGSKA (reference sequence). The trim removed 0 bases at V and 9 bases at J, leaving 7 bases unmatched. This CDR3 contains 13 residues. The CDR3 nucleotides read TGCAGTGCTAGAGATGGGACGCAGGGGGCCCAGTACTTC. Amino acid sequence: CSARDGTQGAQYF.

The chain carries TRBV4-2 and TRBJ1-4, with D possibly matching TRBD1 (5 bases). Deletions cut 1 base from V and 6 bases from J, with 9 bases between. Germline V gene lookup returns CDR1 LGHNA and CDR2 YNFKEQ. CDR3 size: 14 residues. CDR3 sequence (DNA): TGTGCCAGCAGCCAAGGGGGAGGGGATGAAAAACTGTTTTTT. Protein product: CASSQGGGDEKLFF.

A note on this clonotype: A much larger clone sits a single nucleotide away, making a read error possible. This chain links TRBV28 with TRBJ2-1, with 8 bases lining up with TRBD2. The CDR3 has 19 residues. The germline V gene encodes CDR1 MDHEN and CDR2 SYDVKM. The CDR3 DNA is TGTGTCAGCAGTTTAAGTTTCGGGAGGGAACGGAGCTCCTACAATGAGCAGTTCTTC. This translates into CVSSLSFGRERSSYNEQFF.

In its sample, this clonotype was seen once. The chain carries TRBV4-1 and TRBJ1-1; D remains unclear. The V and J ends lost 8 bases and 1 base respectively, with 5 bases between them. The CDR3 is made up of 11 amino acids. Germline values: CDR1 MGHRA, CDR2 YSYEKL. The CDR3 is CASHQNTEAFF. The CDR3 DNA follows: TGCGCCAGCCATCAGAACACTGAAGCTTTCTTT.

Remarks on this clonotype: This CDR3 fails to terminate in the conserved phenylalanine or tryptophan, so it likely reflects a read error. The J gene is TRBJ1-3, the V gene TRBV20-1; TRBD1 agrees at 9 bases. The germline V gene has CDR1 DFQATT and CDR2 SNEGSKA (reference sequence). The CDR3 has 13 amino acids. The CDR3 sequence is CSAPQGAGYTIYS. Written as DNA, the CDR3 is TGCAGTGCTCCACAGGGGGCTGGATACACCATATATTCT.

Concerning this clonotype itself: One junction end does not reproduce the germline sequence, and a read error may be involved. Written as DNA, the CDR3 is TGTACCAGCAGCTTGTCGCCAGGGGTTCAGGAAAAAGTGTTTTTT. Protein sequence: CTSSLSPGVQEKVFF. V and J are TRBV5-4 and TRBJ1-4; the D gene is possibly TRBD1 (6 bases). The CDR3 loop spans 15 amino acids. Germline CDR1 SGHNT, CDR2 YYREEE (reference sequence). The full variable domain, with the rest looked up from reference TRBV5-4 and TRBJ1-4, is ETGVTQSPTHLIKTRGQQVTLRCSSQSGHNTVSWYQQALGQGPQFIFQYYREEENGRGNFPPRFSGLQFPNYSSELNVNALELDDSALYLCTSSLSPGVQEKVFFGSGTQLSVL.

The V call is TRBV11-2, the J call TRBJ1-1; TRBD1 might be the D (5 bases). Germline V gene data show CDR1 as SGHAT and CDR2 as FQNNGV. The CDR3 contains 13 residues. Trimming stripped 1 base from V and 3 bases from J, with 6 bases between. As DNA, the CDR3 is TGTGCCAGCAGCTTAGGAGGGGACACTGAAGCTTTCTTT. It is translated as CASSLGGDTEAFF.

As concerns this clonotype: A much larger clone sits a single nucleotide away, making a read error possible. This sequence joins TRBV7-9 and TRBJ1-4; no clear D gene. Germline assignment: CDR1 SEHNR and CDR2 FQNEAQ (reference sequence). This CDR3 region has 14 residues. The CDR3 nucleotides read TGTGCCAGCGGCTTACGGCGAGAGAATGAAAAACTGTTTTTT. Residues: CASGLRRENEKLFF.

This clonotype has just a few counts. CDR3 amino acids: CSVEGDRDYNEQFF. CDR3 DNA: TGCAGCGTTGAAGGGGACAGGGACTACAATGAGCAGTTCTTC. The chain employs TRBV29-1 and TRBJ2-1; TRBD1 matches 9 bases. Germline V gene data show CDR1 as SQVTM and CDR2 as ANQGSEA. This CDR3 has 14 amino acids. The J segment lost 3 bases and the V segment lost 1 base, leaving 1 base of the junction unmatched.

V usage is TRBV2 and J usage is TRBJ2-5, with 11 bases identical to TRBD2. CDR1 and CDR2 from the germline V gene are SNHLY and FYNNEI. CDR3 size: 13 residues. Losses at the gene ends were 6 bases for V and 4 bases for J; bases not matched to a gene: 1. Here the CDR3 reads CASSGLAGETQYF. In nucleotides, the CDR3 is TGTGCCAGCAGCGGACTAGCGGGAGAGACCCAGTACTTC.

As for this clonotype: One base away lies a much larger clone, so this may be a sequencing read error. The chain is built from TRBV29-1 and TRBJ2-5; 8 bases are a match to TRBD1. This CDR3 has 15 residues. Germline lookup yields CDR1 SQVTM and CDR2 ANQGSEA. With V trimmed by 3 bases and J by 5 bases, 11 bases remained unmatched. In DNA, the CDR3 is TGCAGCGTTGATTTGCAGGGGGCGGTATGGGAGACCCAGTACTTC. Translated, it gives CSVDLQGAVWETQYF.

Remarks on this clonotype: One end of the junction fails to match germline, which may point to a read error. This chain uses TRBV11-2 with TRBJ2-3; 7 nucleotides agree with TRBD1. This CDR3 region has 16 residues. The V gene's germline CDR1 is SGHAT and CDR2 FQNNGV. For the CDR3, the DNA is TGTGCCGGCAGCTTAGTAGGAACAGGGGTGCGAGATACGCCGTATTTT. Its translation: CAGSLVGTGVRDTPYF.